What follows is one TCR beta chain and its context. Original processing methods: Researchers report that nucleated cell counts were estimated from reference gene primer amplification. TCRdb's table, derived via immunoSEQ multiplex PCR, lists solely in-frame clones and lacks some. Clone size and V and J calls were adopted from that table, with D and trimming inferred from the DNA. The sample lists around 53,000 clones, 90% to 95% seen once, with 3% to 3.5% in the top ten. The record originates from a study of blood T cell repertoires in COVID-19. The overall study: Samples came from the United States, Italy and Spain, spanning acute and convalescent COVID-19. T cells, B-cell-depleted T cells, or PBMCs provided the cDNA or gDNA that served as material.

The source of this sequence is a human donor in a cohort sampled during active COVID-19. Sequencing was done on a sample of peripheral blood.

CDR3 DNA: TGTGCCAGCAGTTTGCCCCCCGGGTACACCATATATTTT. Translation gives CASSLPPGYTIYF. The gene calls are TRBV12-3 or TRBV12-4 and TRBJ1-3; the D is unclear. This CDR3 has 13 residues. V was cut by 3 bases and J by 8 bases, with 11 bases left in between.